This T cell receptor (beta chain) is from a study of prognosis after radiotherapy for stage I lung cancer. Germline CDR1 DFQATT, CDR2 SNEGSKA (reference sequence). Trimming removed 1 base from V and 6 bases from J, with 2 bases in between. This CDR3 region has 10 residues. Ten or more counts support this clonotype. Genomic DNA provided the template from which TCR beta CDR3 was amplified by two-round multiplex PCR. It was primers specific to each TRBV and TRBJ gene that first-round PCR used. TCRdb recomputed calls from the multiplex PCR reads with MiXCR, one row per CDR3 protein. Seen here are 15,000 to 20,000 distinct CDR3 sequences, 25% to 30% observed once, and the top ten hold about 33%.

Here the sequenced sample was PBMCs, taken before or after stereotactic body radiation therapy (not recorded which). The gene calls are TRBV20-1 and TRBJ2-3; no reliable D call. This TCR was sampled from a donor aged 50 or older with non-small cell lung cancer. The CDR3 spells CSARVDTQYF. The CDR3 bases are TGCAGTGCTAGAGTGGATACGCAGTATTTT.